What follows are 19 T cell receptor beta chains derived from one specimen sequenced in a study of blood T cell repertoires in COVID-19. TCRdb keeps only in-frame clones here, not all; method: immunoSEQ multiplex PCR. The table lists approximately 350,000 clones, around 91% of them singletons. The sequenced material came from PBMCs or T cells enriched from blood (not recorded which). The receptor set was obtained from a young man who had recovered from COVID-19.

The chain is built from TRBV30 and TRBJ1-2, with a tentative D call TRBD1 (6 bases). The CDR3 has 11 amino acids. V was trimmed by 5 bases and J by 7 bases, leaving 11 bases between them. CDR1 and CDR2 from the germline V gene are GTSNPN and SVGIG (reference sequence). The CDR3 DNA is TGTGCCTGGGTCAGGGGTCGTGGCTACACCTTC. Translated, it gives CAWVRGRGYTF.

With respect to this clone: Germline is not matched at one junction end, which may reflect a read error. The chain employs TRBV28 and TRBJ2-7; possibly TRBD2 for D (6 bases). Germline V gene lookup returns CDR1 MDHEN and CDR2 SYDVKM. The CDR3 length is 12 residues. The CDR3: CASSPRTGRLDF. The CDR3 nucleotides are TGTGCCAGCAGCCCCAGAACGGGGAGGTTAGACTTC.

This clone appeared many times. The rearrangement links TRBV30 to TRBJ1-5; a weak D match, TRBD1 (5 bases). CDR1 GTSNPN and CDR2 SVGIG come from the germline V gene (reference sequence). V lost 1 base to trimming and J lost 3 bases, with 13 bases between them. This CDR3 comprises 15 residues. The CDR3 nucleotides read TGTGCCTGGAGTGCGGGACTTCCCTTCAATCAGCCCCAGCATTTT. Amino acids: CAWSAGLPFNQPQHF.

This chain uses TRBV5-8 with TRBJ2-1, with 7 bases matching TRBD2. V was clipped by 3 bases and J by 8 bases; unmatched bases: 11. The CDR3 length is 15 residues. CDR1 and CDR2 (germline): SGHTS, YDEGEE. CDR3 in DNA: TGTGCCAGCAGCTCGCGGACTAGGGCAAGACATGAGCAGTTCTTC. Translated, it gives CASSSRTRARHEQFF.

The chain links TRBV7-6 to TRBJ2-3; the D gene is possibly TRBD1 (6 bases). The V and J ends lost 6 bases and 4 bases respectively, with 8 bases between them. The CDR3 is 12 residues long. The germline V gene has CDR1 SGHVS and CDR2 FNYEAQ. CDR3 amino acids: CASRSGADTQYF. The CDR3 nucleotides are TGTGCCAGCAGATCAGGGGCAGATACGCAGTATTTT.

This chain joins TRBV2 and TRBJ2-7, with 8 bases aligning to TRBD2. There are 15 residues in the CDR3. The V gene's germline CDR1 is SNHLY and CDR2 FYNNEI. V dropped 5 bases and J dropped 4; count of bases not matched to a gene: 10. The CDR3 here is CASSPVIAGRYEQYF. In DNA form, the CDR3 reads TGTGCCAGCAGTCCCGTTATAGCGGGACGGTACGAGCAGTACTTC.

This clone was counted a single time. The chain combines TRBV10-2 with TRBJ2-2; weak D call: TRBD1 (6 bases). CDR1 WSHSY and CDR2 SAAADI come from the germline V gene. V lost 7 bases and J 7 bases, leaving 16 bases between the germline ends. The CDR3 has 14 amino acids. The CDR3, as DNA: TGCGCCAGCAAGAACAGGGTAAACGGCGGGGAGCTGTTTTTT. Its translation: CASKNRVNGGELFF.

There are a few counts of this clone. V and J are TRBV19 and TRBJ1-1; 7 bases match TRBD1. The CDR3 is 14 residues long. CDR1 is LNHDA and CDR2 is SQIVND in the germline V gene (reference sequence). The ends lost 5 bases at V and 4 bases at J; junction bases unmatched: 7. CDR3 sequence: CASSSIYRGTEAFF. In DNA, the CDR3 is TGTGCCAGTAGTTCAATCTACAGGGGCACTGAAGCTTTCTTT.

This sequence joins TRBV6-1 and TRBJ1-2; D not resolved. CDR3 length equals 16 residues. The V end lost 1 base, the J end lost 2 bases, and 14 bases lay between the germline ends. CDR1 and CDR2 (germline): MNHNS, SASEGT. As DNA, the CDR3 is TGTGCCAGCAGTGAAGGGCCGGTACTACCGAACTATGGCTACACCTTC. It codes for CASSEGPVLPNYGYTF.

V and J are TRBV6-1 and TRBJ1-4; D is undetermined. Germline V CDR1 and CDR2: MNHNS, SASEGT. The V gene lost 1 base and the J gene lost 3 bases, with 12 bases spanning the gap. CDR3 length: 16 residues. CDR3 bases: TGTGCCAGCAGTGAAGGGGCAGGCCAAGCTAATGAAAAACTGTTTTTT. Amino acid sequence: CASSEGAGQANEKLFF.

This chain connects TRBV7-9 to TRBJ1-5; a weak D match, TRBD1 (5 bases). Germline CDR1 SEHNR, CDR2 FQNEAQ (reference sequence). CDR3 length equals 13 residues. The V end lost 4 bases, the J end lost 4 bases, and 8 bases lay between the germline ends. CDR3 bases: TGTGCCAGCAGCTCGGGGGGTAATCAGCCCCAGCATTTT. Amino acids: CASSSGGNQPQHF.

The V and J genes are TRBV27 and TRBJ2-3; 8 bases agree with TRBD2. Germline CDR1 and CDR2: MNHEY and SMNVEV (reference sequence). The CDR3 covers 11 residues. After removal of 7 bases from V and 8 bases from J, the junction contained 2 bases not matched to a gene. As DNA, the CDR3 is TGTGCCAGCACCCGGGGGGGTACGCAGTATTTT. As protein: CASTRGGTQYF.

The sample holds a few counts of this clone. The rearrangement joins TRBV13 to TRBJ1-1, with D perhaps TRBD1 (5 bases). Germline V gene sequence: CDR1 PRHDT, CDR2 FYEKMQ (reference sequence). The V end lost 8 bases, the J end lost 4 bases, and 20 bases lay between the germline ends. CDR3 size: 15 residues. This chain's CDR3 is CASHSPGLPITEAFF. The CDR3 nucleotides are TGTGCCAGCCATTCACCGGGACTACCCATCACTGAAGCTTTCTTT. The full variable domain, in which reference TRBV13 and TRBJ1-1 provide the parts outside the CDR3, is AAGVIQSPRHLIKEKRETATLKCYPIPRHDTVYWYQQGPGQDPQFLISFYEKMQSDKGSIPDRFSAQQFSDYHSELNMSSLELGDSALYFCASHSPGLPITEAFFGQGTRLTVV.

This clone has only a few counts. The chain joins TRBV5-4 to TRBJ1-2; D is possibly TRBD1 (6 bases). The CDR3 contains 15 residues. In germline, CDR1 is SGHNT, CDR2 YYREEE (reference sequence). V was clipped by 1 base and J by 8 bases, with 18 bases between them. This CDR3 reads CASSLLTGVDRGYTF. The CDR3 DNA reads TGTGCCAGCAGCTTGTTGACAGGCGTCGATCGGGGCTACACCTTC. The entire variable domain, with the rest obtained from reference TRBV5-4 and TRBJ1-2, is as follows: ETGVTQSPTHLIKTRGQQVTLRCSSQSGHNTVSWYQQALGQGPQFIFQYYREEENGRGNFPPRFSGLQFPNYSSELNVNALELDDSALYLCASSLLTGVDRGYTFGSGTRLTVV.

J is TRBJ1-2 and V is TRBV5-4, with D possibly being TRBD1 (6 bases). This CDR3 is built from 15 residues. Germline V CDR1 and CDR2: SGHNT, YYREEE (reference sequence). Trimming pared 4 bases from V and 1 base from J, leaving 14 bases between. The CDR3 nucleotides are TGTGCCAGCAGCCTAGGGACACTGCTTAACTATGGCTACACCTTC. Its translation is CASSLGTLLNYGYTF.

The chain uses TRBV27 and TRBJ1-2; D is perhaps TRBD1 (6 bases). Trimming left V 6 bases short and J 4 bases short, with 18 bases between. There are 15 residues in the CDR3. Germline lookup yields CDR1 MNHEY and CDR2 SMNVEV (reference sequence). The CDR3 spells CASSPGHLTGYGYTF. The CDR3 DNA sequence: TGTGCCAGCAGCCCGGGACACCTTACGGGCTATGGCTACACCTTC.

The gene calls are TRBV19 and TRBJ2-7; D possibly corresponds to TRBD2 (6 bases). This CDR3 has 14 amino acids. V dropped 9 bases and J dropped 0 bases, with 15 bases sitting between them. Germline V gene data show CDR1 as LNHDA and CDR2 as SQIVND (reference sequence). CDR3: CASAEGGSSYEQYF. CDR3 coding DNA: TGTGCCAGCGCGGAGGGAGGCTCCTCCTACGAGCAGTACTTC.

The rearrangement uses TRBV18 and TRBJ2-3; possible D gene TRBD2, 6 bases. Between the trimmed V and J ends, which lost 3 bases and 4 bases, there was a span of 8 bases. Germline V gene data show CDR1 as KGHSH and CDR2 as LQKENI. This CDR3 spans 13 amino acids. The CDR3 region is CASSPAGPDTQYF. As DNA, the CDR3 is TGTGCCAGCTCACCCGCGGGACCAGATACGCAGTATTTT.

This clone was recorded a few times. CDR3 in DNA: TGCGCCAGCAGCTTATCTCGGAGTAGGGGTAGCGGGGAGCAAGAGACCCAGTACTTC. This translates into CASSLSRSRGSGEQETQYF. The chain links TRBV5-1 to TRBJ2-5, with 8 bases fitting TRBD2. J lost 2 bases, V lost 2 bases, and 17 bases had no gene match. This CDR3 contains 19 residues. The germline CDR1 and CDR2 sequences are SGHRS and YFSETQ.